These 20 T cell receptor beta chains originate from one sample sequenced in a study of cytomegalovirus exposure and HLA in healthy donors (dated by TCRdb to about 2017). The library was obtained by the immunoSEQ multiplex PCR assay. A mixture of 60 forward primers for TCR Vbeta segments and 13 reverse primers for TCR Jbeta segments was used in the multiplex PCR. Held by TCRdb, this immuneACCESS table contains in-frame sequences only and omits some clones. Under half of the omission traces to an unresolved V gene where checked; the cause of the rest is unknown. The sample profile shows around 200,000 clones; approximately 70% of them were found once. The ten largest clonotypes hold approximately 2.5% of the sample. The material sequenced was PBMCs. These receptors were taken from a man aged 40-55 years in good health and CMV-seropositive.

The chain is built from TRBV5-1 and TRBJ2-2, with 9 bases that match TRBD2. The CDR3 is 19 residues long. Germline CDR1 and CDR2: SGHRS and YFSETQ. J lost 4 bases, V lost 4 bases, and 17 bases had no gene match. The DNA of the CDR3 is TGCGCCAGCAGCGGCACCGCTTTCGGCGGGGGGGCGGTCACCGGGGAGCTGTTTTTT. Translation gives CASSGTAFGGGAVTGELFF.

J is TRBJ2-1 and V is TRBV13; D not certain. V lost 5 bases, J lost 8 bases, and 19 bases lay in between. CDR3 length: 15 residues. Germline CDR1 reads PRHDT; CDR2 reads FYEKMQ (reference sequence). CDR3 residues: CASSPQDFPIDEQFF. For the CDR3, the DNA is TGTGCCAGCAGCCCTCAGGATTTTCCTATCGATGAGCAGTTCTTC.

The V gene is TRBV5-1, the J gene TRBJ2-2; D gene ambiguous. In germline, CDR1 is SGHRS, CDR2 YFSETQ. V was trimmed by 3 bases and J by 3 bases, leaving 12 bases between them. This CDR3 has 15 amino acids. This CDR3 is CASSSGVTDTGELFF. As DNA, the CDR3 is TGCGCCAGCAGCTCCGGAGTGACGGACACCGGGGAGCTGTTTTTT.

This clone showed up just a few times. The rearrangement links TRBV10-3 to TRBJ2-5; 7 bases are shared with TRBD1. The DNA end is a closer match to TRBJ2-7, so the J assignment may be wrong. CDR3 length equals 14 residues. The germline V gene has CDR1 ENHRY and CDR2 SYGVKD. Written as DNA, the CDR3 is TGTGCCATCAGGAGGGACAGTGGGGGCTACGAGCAGTACTTC. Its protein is CAIRRDSGGYEQYF.

The CDR3 bases are TGTGCCAGCAGTGAATCCGGGACAGGGGCGAATTCACCCCTCCACTTT. Translated: CASSESGTGANSPLHF. The V and J genes are TRBV6-4 and TRBJ1-6, with TRBD1 matching 10 bases. CDR3 length: 16 amino acids. Per germline, CDR1 MRHNA and CDR2 SNTAGT. The V gene end was trimmed by 3 bases and the J gene end by 7 bases; junction bases not matched to a gene: 6.

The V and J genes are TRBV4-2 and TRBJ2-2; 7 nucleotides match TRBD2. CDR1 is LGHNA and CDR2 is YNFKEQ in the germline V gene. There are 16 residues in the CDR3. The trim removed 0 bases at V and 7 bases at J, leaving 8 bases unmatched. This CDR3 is CASSQEPAGLGGELFF. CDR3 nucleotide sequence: TGTGCCAGCAGCCAAGAACCAGCGGGGTTGGGCGGGGAGCTGTTTTTT.

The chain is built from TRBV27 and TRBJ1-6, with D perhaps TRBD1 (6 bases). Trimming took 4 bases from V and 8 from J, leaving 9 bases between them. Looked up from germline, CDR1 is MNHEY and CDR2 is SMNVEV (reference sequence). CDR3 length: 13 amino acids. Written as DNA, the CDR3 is TGTGCCAGCAGTTCGGGACAATATTCACCCCTCCACTTT. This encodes CASSSGQYSPLHF.

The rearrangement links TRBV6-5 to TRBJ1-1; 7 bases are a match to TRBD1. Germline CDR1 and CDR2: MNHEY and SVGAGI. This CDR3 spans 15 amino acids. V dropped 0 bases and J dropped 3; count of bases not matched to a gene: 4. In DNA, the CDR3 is TGTGCCAGCAGTTACTCAAGACAGGGACACACTGAAGCTTTCTTT. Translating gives CASSYSRQGHTEAFF.

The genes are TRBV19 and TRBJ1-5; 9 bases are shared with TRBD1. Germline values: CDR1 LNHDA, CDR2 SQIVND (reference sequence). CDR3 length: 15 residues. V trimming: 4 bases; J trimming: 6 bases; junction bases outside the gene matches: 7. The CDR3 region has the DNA TGTGCCAGTAGTAAGGACAGGGGAGGTCGTCAGCCCCAGCATTTT. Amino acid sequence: CASSKDRGGRQPQHF.

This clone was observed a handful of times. CDR3 DNA: TGTGCCAGCAGCCCCCAGGCACAGGGGGATAGATCACCCCTCCACTTT. Translation gives CASSPQAQGDRSPLHF. The gene calls are TRBV7-8 and TRBJ1-6; 8 positions agree with TRBD1. This CDR3 comprises 16 residues. J was trimmed by 10 bases and V by 5 bases; bases with no gene match: 13. Germline values: CDR1 SGHVS, CDR2 FQNEAQ.

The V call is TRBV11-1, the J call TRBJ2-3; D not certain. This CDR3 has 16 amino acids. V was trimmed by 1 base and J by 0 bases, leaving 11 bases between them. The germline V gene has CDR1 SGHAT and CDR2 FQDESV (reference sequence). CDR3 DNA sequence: TGTGCCAGCAGCTTAGTACCCGCCGCGAGCACAGATACGCAGTATTTT. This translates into CASSLVPAASTDTQYF.

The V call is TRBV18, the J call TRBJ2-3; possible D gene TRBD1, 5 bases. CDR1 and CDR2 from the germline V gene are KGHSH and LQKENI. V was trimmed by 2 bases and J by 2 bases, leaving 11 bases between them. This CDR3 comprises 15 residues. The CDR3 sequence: CASSPGQGNTDTQYF. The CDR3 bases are TGTGCCAGCTCACCAGGCCAGGGAAACACAGATACGCAGTATTTT. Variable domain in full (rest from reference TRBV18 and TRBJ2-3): NAGVMQNPRHLVRRRGQEARLRCSPMKGHSHVYWYRQLPEEGLKFMVYLQKENIIDESGMPKERFSAEFPKEGPSILRIQQVVRGDSAAYFCASSPGQGNTDTQYFGPGTRLTVL.

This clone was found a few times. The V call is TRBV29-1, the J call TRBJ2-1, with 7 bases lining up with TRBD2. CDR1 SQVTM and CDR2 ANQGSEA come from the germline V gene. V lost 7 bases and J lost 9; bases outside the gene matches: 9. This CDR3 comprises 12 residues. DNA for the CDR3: TGCAGCGCCTCGGGGAGGGTGAGTGAGCAGTTCTTC. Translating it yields CSASGRVSEQFF.

The CDR3 DNA reads TGCGCCAGCAGCCAAGGGCCCGGGATCTCTGGAAACACCATATATTTT. Translation: CASSQGPGISGNTIYF. V is TRBV4-1 and J is TRBJ1-3; the D is unclear. Between the trimmed V and J ends, which lost 1 base and 0 bases, there was a span of 10 bases. The germline gives CDR1 MGHRA, CDR2 YSYEKL. CDR3 length: 16 amino acids.

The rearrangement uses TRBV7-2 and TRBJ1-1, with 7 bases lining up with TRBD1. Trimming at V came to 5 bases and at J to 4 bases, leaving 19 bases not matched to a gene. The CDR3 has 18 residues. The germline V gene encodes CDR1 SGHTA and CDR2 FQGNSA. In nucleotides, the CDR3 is TGTGCCAGCAGCCCCCACGGGAGGGGGCGCGTTGGGGGCACTGAAGCTTTCTTT. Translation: CASSPHGRGRVGGTEAFF.

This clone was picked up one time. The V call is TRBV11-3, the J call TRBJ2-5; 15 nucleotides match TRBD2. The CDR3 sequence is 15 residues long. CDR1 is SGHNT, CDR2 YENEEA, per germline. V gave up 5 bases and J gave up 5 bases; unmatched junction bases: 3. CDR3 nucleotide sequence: TGTGCCAGCAGCGCCGGGACTAGCGGGAGGGAGACCCAGTACTTC. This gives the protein CASSAGTSGRETQYF.

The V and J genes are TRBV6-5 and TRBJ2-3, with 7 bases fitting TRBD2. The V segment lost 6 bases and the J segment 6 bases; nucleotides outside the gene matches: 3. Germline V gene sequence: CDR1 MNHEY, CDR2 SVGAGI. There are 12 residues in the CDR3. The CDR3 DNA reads TGTGCCAGCAGGGGGGGGGATGATACGCAGTATTTT. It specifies CASRGGDDTQYF.

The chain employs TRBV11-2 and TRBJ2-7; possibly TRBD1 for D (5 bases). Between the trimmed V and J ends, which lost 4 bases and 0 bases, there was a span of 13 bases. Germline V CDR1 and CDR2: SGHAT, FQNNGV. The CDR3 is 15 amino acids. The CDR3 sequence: CASSSSREFSYEQYF. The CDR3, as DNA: TGTGCCAGCAGCTCGTCCAGGGAATTCTCCTACGAGCAGTACTTC. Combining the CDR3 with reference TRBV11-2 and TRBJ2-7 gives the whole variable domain EAGVAQSPRYKIIEKRQSVAFWCNPISGHATLYWYQQILGQGPKLLIQFQNNGVVDDSQLPKDRFSAERLKGVDSTLKIQPAKLEDSAVYLCASSSSREFSYEQYFGPGTRLTVT.

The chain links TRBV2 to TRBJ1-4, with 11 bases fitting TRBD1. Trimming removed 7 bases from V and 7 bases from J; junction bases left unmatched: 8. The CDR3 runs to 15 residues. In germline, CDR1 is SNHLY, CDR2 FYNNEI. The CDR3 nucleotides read TGTGCCAGCAAAAGGACAGGGGGCGGAGGTGAAAAACTGTTTTTT. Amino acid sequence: CASKRTGGGGEKLFF. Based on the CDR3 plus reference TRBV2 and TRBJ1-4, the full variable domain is EPEVTQTPSHQVTQMGQEVILRCVPISNHLYFYWYRQILGQKVEFLVSFYNNEISEKSEIFDDQFSVERPDGSNFTLKIRSTKLEDSAMYFCASKRTGGGGEKLFFGSGTQLSVL.

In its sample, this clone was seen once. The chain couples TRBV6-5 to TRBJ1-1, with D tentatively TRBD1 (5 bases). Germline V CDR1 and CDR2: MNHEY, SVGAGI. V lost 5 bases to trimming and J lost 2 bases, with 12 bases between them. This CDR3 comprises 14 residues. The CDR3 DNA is TGTGCCAGCAGTGAACGACAGCTAAACACTGAAGCTTTCTTT. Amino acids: CASSERQLNTEAFF.